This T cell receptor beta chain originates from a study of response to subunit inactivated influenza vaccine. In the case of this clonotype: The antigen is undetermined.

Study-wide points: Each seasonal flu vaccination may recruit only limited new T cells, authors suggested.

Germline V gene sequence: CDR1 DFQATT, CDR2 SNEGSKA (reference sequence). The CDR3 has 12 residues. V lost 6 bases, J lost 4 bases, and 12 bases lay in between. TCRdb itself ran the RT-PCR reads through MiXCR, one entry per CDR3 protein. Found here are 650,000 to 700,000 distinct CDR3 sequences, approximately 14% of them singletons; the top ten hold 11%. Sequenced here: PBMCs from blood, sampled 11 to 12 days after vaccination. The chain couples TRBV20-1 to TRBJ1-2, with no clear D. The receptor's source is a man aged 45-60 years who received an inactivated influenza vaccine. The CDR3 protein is CSATVTSYGYTF. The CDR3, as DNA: TGCAGTGCAACCGTGACGAGCTATGGCTACACCTTC.